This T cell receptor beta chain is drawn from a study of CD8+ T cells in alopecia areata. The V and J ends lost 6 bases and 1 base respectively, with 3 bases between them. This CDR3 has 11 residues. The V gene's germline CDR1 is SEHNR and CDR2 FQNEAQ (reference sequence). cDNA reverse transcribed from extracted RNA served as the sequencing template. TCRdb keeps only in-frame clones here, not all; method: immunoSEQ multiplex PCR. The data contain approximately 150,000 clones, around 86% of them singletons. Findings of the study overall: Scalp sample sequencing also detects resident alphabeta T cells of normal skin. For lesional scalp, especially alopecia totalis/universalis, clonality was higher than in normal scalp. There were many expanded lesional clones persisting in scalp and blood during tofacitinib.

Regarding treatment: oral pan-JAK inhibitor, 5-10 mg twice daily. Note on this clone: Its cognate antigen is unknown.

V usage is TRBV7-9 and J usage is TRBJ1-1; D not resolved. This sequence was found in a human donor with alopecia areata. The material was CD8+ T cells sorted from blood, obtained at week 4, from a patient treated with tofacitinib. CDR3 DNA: TGTGCCAGCAGGGGGAACACTGAAGCTTTCTTT. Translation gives CASRGNTEAFF. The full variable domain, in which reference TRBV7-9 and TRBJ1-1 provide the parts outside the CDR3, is DTGVSQNPRHKITKRGQNVTFRCDPISEHNRLYWYRQTLGQGPEFLTYFQNEAQLEKSRLLSDRFSAERPKGSFSTLEIQRTEQGDSAMYLCASRGNTEAFFGQGTRLTVV.